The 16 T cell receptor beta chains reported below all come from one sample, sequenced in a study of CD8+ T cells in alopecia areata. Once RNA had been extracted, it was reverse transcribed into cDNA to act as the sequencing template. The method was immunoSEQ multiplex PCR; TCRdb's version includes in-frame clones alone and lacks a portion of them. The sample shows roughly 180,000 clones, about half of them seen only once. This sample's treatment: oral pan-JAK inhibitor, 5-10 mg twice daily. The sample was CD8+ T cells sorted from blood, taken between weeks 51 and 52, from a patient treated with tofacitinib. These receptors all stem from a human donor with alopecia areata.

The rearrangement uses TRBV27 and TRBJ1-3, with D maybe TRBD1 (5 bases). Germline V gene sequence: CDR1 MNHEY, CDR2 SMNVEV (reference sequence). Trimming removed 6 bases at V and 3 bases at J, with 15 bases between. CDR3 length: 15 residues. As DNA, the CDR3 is TGTGCCAGCAGACTCACGGGGGAGTATGGAAACACCATATATTTT. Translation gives CASRLTGEYGNTIYF.

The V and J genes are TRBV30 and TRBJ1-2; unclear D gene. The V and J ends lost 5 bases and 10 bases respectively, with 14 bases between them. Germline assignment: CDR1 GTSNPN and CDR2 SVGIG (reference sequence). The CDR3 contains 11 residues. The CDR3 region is CAWARERDYTF. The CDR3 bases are TGTGCCTGGGCCCGGGAACGTGACTACACCTTC.

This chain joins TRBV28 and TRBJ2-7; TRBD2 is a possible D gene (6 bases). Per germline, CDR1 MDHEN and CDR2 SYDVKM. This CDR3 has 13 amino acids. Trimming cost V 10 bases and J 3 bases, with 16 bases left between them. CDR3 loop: CAISVGLLYEQYF. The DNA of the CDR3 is TGTGCCATCTCAGTGGGACTCCTCTACGAGCAGTACTTC.

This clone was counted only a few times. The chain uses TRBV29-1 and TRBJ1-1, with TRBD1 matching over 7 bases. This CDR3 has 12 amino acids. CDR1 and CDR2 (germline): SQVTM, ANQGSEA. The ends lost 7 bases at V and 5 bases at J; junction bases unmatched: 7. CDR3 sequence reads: CSAETGKTEAFF. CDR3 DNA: TGCAGCGCTGAGACAGGGAAAACTGAAGCTTTCTTT.

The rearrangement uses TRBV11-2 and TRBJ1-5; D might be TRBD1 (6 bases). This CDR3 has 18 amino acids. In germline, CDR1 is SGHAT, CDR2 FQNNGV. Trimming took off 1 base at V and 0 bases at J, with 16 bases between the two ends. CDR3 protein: CASSLAGPGAASNQPQHF. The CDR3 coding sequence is TGTGCCAGCAGCTTAGCGGGGCCGGGGGCAGCTAGCAATCAGCCCCAGCATTTT. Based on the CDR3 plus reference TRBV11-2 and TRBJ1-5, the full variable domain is EAGVAQSPRYKIIEKRQSVAFWCNPISGHATLYWYQQILGQGPKLLIQFQNNGVVDDSQLPKDRFSAERLKGVDSTLKIQPAKLEDSAVYLCASSLAGPGAASNQPQHFGDGTRLSIL.

The CDR3 loop is CASSLGSANIQYF. CDR3 in DNA: TGTGCCAGCAGCTTGGGAAGCGCAAACATTCAGTACTTC. The chain uses TRBV5-6 and TRBJ2-4; D is ambiguous. This CDR3 has 13 amino acids. Germline V gene lookup returns CDR1 SGHDT and CDR2 YYEEEE. The germline V and J ends were trimmed by 0 bases and 6 bases, with 7 bases remaining between them.

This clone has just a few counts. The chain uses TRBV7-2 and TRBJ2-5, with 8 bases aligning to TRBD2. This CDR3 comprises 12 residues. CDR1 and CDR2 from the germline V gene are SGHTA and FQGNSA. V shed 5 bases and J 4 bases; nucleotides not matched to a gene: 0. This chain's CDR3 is CASSRGGETQYF. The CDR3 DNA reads TGTGCCAGCAGCCGGGGGGGAGAGACCCAGTACTTC.

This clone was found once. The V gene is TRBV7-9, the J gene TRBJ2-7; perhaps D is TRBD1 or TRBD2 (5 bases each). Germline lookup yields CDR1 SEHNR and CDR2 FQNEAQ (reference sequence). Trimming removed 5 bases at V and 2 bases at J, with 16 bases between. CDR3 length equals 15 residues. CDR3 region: CASSAPGTDPYEQYF. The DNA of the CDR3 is TGTGCCAGCAGCGCTCCCGGGACGGATCCCTACGAGCAGTACTTC.

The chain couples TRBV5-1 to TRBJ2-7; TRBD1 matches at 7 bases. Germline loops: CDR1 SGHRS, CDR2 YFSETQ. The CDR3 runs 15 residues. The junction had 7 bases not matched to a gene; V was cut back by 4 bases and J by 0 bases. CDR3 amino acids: CASSIGQASSYEQYF. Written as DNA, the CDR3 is TGCGCCAGCAGCATCGGACAGGCGAGCTCCTACGAGCAGTACTTC.

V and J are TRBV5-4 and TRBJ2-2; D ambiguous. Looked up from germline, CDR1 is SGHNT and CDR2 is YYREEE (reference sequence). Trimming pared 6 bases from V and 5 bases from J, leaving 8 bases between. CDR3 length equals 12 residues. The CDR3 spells CASTLGTGELFF. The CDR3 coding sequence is TGTGCCAGCACCCTGGGGACCGGGGAGCTGTTTTTT.

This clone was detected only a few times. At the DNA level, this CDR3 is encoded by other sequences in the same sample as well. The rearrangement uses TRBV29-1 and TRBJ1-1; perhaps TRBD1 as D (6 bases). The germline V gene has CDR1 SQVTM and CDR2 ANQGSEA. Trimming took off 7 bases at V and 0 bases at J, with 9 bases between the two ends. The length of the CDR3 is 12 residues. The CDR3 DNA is TGCAGCGGTGGACAGTTGAACACTGAAGCTTTCTTT. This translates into CSGGQLNTEAFF.

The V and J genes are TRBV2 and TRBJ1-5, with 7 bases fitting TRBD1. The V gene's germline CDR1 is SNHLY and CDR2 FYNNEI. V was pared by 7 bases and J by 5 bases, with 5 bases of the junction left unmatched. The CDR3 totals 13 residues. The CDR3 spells CASKKGGDQPQHF. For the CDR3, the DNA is TGTGCCAGCAAAAAAGGGGGCGATCAGCCCCAGCATTTT.

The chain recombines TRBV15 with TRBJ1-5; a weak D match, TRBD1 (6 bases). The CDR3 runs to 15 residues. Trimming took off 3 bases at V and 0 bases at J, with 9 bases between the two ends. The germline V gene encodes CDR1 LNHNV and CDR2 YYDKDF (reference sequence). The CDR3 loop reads CATSSQGHSNQPQHF. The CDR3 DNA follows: TGTGCCACCAGCAGTCAGGGACATAGCAATCAGCCCCAGCATTTT.

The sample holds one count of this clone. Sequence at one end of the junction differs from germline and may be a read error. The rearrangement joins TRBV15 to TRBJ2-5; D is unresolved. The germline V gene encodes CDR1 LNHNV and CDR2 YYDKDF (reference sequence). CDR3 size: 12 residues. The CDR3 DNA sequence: TGTGCCACCAGCGGAGAGTGGGAGACCCAGTACTTC. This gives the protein CATSGEWETQYF.

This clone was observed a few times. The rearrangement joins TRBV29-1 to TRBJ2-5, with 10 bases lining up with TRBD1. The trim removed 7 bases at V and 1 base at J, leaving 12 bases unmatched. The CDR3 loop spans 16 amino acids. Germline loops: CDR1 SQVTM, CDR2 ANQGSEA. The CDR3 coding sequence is TGCAGCGGCCAGGGCTGGGACAGGGGCCTCCAAGAGACCCAGTACTTC. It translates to CSGQGWDRGLQETQYF.

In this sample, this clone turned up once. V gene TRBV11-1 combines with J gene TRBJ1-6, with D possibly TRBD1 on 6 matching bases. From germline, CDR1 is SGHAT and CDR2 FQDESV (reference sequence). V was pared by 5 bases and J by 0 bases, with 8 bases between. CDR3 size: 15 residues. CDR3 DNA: TGTGCCAGCAGCCAGGACAGCTCCTATAATTCACCCCTCCACTTT. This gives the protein CASSQDSSYNSPLHF.